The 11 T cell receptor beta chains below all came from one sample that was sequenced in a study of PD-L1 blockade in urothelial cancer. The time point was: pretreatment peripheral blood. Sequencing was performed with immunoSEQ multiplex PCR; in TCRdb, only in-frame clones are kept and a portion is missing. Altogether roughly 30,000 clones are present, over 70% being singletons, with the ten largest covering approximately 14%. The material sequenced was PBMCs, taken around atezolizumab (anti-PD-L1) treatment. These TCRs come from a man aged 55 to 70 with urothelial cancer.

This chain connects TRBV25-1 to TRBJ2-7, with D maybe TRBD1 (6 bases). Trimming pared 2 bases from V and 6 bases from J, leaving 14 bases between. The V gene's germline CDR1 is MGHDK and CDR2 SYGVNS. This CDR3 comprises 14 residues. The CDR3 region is CASSEPGWGLEQYF. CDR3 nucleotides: TGTGCCAGCAGTGAACCCGGGTGGGGGCTCGAGCAGTACTTC.

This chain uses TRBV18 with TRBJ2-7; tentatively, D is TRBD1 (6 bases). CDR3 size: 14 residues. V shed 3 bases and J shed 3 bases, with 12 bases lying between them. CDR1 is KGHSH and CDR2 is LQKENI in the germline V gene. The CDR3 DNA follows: TGTGCCAGCTCACCGGCAGGGGCAAGCTACGAGCAGTACTTC. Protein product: CASSPAGASYEQYF.

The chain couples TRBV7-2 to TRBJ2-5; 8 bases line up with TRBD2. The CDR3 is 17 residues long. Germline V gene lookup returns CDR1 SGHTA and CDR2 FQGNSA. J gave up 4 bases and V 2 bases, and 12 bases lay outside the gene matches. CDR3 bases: TGTGCCAGCAGCTTACGAATCCCGGGAGGGCCGGGAGAGACCCAGTACTTC. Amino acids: CASSLRIPGGPGETQYF.

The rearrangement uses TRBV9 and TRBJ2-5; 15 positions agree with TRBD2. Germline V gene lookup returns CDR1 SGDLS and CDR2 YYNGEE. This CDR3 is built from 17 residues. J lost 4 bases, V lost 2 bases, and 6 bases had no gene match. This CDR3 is CASSVGTSGRTRETQYF. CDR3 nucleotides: TGTGCCAGCAGCGTTGGGACTAGCGGGAGGACGCGAGAGACCCAGTACTTC.

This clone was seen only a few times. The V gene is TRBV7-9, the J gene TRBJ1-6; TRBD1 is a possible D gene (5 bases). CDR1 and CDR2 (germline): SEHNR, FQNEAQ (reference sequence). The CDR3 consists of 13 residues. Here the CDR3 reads CAFGGVANSPLHF. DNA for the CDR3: TGTGCGTTCGGGGGAGTCGCTAATTCACCCCTCCACTTT.

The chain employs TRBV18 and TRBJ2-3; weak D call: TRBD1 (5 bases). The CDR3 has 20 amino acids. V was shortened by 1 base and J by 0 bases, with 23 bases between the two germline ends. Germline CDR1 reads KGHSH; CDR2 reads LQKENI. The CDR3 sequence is CASSPLYPTQTDSSTDTQYF. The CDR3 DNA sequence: TGTGCCAGCTCACCACTATATCCCACCCAGACAGACTCTAGCACAGATACGCAGTATTTT.

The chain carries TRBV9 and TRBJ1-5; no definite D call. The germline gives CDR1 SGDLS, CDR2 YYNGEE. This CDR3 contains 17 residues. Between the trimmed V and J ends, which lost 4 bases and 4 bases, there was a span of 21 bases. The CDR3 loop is CASSFFIGVMGNQPQHF. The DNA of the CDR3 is TGTGCCAGCAGCTTCTTCATCGGGGTAATGGGGAATCAGCCCCAGCATTTT.

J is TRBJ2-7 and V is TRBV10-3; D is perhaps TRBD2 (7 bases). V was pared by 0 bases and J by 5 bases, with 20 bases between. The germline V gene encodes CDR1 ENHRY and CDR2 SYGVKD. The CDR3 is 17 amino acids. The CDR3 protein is CAISESPGPTGGDEQYF. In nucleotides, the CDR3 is TGTGCCATCAGTGAGTCTCCGGGACCCACGGGGGGCGACGAGCAGTACTTC.

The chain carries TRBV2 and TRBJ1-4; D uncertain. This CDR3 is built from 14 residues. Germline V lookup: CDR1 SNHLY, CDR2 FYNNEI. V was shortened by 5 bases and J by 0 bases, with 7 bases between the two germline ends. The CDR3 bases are TGTGCCAGCAGTCTAACAGCAACTAATGAAAAACTGTTTTTT. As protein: CASSLTATNEKLFF.

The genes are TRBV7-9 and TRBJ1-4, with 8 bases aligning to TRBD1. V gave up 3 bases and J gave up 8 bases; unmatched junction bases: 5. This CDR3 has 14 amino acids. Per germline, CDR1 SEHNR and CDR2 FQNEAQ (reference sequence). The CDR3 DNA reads TGTGCCAGCAGCTTGGCAGGGGGCGCGGAAAAACTGTTTTTT. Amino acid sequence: CASSLAGGAEKLFF.

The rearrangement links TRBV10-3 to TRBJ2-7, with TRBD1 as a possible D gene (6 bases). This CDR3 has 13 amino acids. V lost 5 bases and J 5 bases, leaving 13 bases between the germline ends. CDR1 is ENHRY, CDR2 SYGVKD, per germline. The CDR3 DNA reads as TGTGCCATCAGTACAGGGCTCCGTGACGAGCAGTACTTC. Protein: CAISTGLRDEQYF.